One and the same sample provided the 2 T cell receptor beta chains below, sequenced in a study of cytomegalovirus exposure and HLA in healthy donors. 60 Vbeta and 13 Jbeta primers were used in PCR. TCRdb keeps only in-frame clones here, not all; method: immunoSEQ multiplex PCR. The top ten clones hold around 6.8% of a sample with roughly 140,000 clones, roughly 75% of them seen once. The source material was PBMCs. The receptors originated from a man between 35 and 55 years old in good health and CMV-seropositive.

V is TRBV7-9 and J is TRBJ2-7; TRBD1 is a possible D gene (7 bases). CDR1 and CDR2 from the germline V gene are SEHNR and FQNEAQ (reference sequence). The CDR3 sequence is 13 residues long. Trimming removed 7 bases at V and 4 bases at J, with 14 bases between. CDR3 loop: CASTQQGRYEQYF. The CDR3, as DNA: TGTGCCAGCACCCAACAGGGGAGGTACGAGCAGTACTTC.

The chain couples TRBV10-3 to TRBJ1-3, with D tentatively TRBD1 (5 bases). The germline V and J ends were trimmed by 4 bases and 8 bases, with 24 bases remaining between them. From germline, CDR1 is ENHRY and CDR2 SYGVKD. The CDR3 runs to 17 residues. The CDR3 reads CAISGQRGDKSGDTIYF. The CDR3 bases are TGTGCCATCAGTGGGCAAAGGGGCGATAAAAGCGGGGACACCATATATTTT.